This T cell receptor beta chain was sequenced in a study of blood T cell repertoires in COVID-19. The CDR3 consists of 15 residues. CDR1 and CDR2 (germline): SGHRS, YFSETQ. The J segment lost 9 bases and the V segment lost 3 bases, leaving 9 bases of the junction unmatched. Profiling relied on immunoSEQ multiplex PCR, and the TCRdb table lists in-frame clones only, not all of them. Among 110,000 or so clones listed, over 65% were seen once. The clonotype originates from a woman aged 60-75 years with acute or convalescent COVID-19. The sequenced sample was peripheral blood. The chain links TRBV5-1 to TRBJ1-6; TRBD1 matches at 7 bases. The CDR3 DNA reads TGCGCCAGCAGCTCCGACAGGGCGGGAAGTTCACCCCTCCACTTT. Protein: CASSSDRAGSSPLHF.